This passage covers 17 T cell receptor beta chains from one sample sequenced in a study of OX40 agonist ivuxolimab in advanced cancers. Library preparation used the immunoSEQ multiplex PCR assay. This immuneACCESS table, as held by TCRdb, lists in-frame sequences with V and J called but not all clones. Of the missing ones, under half trace to an unresolved V gene in checked studies; the others have no known cause. Recorded for this sample are about 62,000 clones; roughly 86% of them occurred a single time. Clones ranked in the top ten supply approximately 5.4% of the sample. This specimen consisted of CD4+ or CD8+ T cells sorted from blood, obtained in a trial of the OX40 agonist ivuxolimab. These receptors were taken from an adult with an advanced solid tumor such as melanoma, head and neck, liver or kidney cancer.

In DNA, the CDR3 is TGTGCCAGCAGCTTTGGGAACCGAGTCCCGGCCCCCTACGAGCAGTACTTC. Its protein product is CASSFGNRVPAPYEQYF. The V call is TRBV5-8, the J call TRBJ2-7; D gene unclear. From germline, CDR1 is SGHTS and CDR2 YDEGEE. The CDR3 runs to 17 residues. Between the trimmed V and J ends, which lost 2 bases and 2 bases, there was a span of 20 bases.

CDR3 in amino acids: CASSYFTTQETQYF. Here the CDR3 DNA reads TGTGCCAGCAGTTACTTCACGACTCAAGAGACCCAGTACTTC. The rearrangement joins TRBV6-5 to TRBJ2-5; D is undetermined. V was shortened by 1 base and J by 2 bases, with 8 bases between the two germline ends. The CDR3 runs to 14 residues. Germline V gene data show CDR1 as MNHEY and CDR2 as SVGAGI.

There are a few counts of this clone. The V and J genes are TRBV7-8 and TRBJ2-3, with 10 bases identical to TRBD2. V dropped 5 bases and J dropped 5; count of bases not matched to a gene: 10. The CDR3 covers 16 residues. Germline V CDR1 and CDR2: SGHVS, FQNEAQ. CDR3 in amino acids: CASSPSKREGQDTQYF. CDR3 nucleotide sequence: TGTGCCAGCAGCCCGTCAAAGCGGGAGGGCCAAGATACGCAGTATTTT.

The CDR3 bases are TGTGCCAGCAGCCAAGATATGTTAGGGGGGGCCGCTTTCTTT. Translation: CASSQDMLGGAAFF. This chain joins TRBV4-2 and TRBJ1-1; D perhaps matches TRBD1 (6 bases). This CDR3 comprises 14 residues. V lost 0 bases, J lost 11 bases, and 16 bases lay in between. Germline V gene sequence: CDR1 LGHNA, CDR2 YNFKEQ.

This clone occurred once. The chain combines TRBV7-2 with TRBJ2-5, with no clear D. With 0 bases removed from V and 1 base from J, the gap between germline ends came to 6 bases. This CDR3 comprises 14 residues. Germline CDR1 SGHTA, CDR2 FQGNSA. In nucleotides, the CDR3 is TGTGCCAGCAGCTTAGCAGGAACCCAAGAGACCCAGTACTTC. Translated, it gives CASSLAGTQETQYF. The full variable domain, with the rest looked up from reference TRBV7-2 and TRBJ2-5, is GAGVSQSPSNKVTEKGKDVELRCDPISGHTALYWYRQSLGQGLEFLIYFQGNSAPDKSGLPSDRFSAERTGGSVSTLTIQRTQQEDSAVYLCASSLAGTQETQYFGPGTRLLVL.

The chain couples TRBV28 to TRBJ2-3, with TRBD1 identical over 8 bases. The ends lost 5 bases at V and 4 bases at J; junction bases unmatched: 11. CDR3 length: 16 residues. Germline assignment: CDR1 MDHEN and CDR2 SYDVKM. CDR3 sequence: CASSEGVRGRADTQYF. CDR3 nucleotide sequence: TGTGCCAGCAGTGAGGGAGTCAGGGGGCGTGCAGATACGCAGTATTTT.

The gene calls are TRBV5-1 and TRBJ2-5; 7 bases line up with TRBD1. V lost 1 base, J lost 3 bases, and 18 bases stayed unmatched. The length of the CDR3 is 19 residues. Germline CDR1 and CDR2: SGHRS and YFSETQ. CDR3 sequence reads: CASSLTGREGTAAEETQYF. The CDR3 bases are TGCGCCAGCAGCTTGACAGGACGTGAAGGGACAGCTGCCGAAGAGACCCAGTACTTC.

The chain's CDR3 is CASSLEGARYTF. The CDR3 DNA reads as TGTGCCAGCAGCTTAGAGGGGGCGCGCTACACCTTC. The genes are TRBV7-8 and TRBJ1-2; 7 bases are shared with TRBD1. The CDR3 totals 12 residues. V was pared by 1 base and J by 9 bases, with 2 bases of the junction left unmatched. CDR1 SGHVS and CDR2 FQNEAQ come from the germline V gene.

This chain links TRBV28 with TRBJ2-7; TRBD1 matches 10 bases. The CDR3 has 16 amino acids. Germline loops: CDR1 MDHEN, CDR2 SYDVKM. The J segment lost 3 bases and the V segment lost 6 bases, leaving 11 bases of the junction unmatched. CDR3 amino acids: CASRPVGGQGGYEQYF. The CDR3, as DNA: TGTGCCAGCAGGCCGGTGGGAGGACAGGGGGGCTACGAGCAGTACTTC.

J is TRBJ2-5 and V is TRBV5-1, with 11 bases identical to TRBD2. This CDR3 has 17 amino acids. Germline V lookup: CDR1 SGHRS, CDR2 YFSETQ. V lost 0 bases, J lost 1 base, and 5 bases stayed unmatched. The CDR3 coding sequence is TGCGCCAGCAGCTTGGCGGCTAGCGGGGGGCCCCAAGAGACCCAGTACTTC. This codes for CASSLAASGGPQETQYF.

The V and J genes are TRBV7-9 and TRBJ2-5; no clear D gene. Looked up from germline, CDR1 is SEHNR and CDR2 is FQNEAQ (reference sequence). V lost 4 bases, J lost 7 bases, and 16 bases lay in between. CDR3 size: 14 residues. CDR3 region: CASSSWSILGTQYF. The CDR3 bases are TGTGCCAGCAGCTCATGGTCCATACTGGGGACCCAGTACTTC.

This chain's CDR3 is CASSLAGGANVLTF. CDR3 in DNA: TGTGCCAGCAGTCTAGCCGGGGGAGCCAACGTCCTGACTTTC. The chain has TRBV28 and TRBJ2-6; weak D call: TRBD2 (6 bases). Germline CDR1 MDHEN, CDR2 SYDVKM. CDR3 length: 14 residues. With 5 bases removed from V and 7 bases from J, the gap between germline ends came to 12 bases. The whole variable domain, remainder taken from reference TRBV28 and TRBJ2-6, is DVKVTQSSRYLVKRTGEKVFLECVQDMDHENMFWYRQDPGLGLRLIYFSYDVKMKEKGDIPEGYSVSREKKERFSLILESASTNQTSMYLCASSLAGGANVLTFGAGSRLTVL.

The V and J genes are TRBV19 and TRBJ1-5; D perhaps matches TRBD1 (5 bases). The CDR3 runs to 14 residues. Trimming removed 3 bases at V and 4 bases at J, with 10 bases between. From germline, CDR1 is LNHDA and CDR2 SQIVND (reference sequence). CDR3 in DNA: TGTGCCAGTAGTATTGTCAGGGCGAATCAGCCCCAGCATTTT. This encodes CASSIVRANQPQHF.

The chain employs TRBV6-4 and TRBJ1-6, with D unresolved. V lost 4 bases to trimming and J lost 6 bases, with 10 bases between them. Germline V gene lookup returns CDR1 MRHNA and CDR2 SNTAGT. CDR3 length: 14 amino acids. The CDR3 nucleotides are TGTGCCAGCAGTGTAACGTCGGGTAATTCACCCCTCCACTTT. It yields the protein CASSVTSGNSPLHF.

This rearrangement joins TRBV5-1 to TRBJ2-2, with 9 bases fitting TRBD1. V lost 3 bases and J lost 4; bases outside the gene matches: 7. The CDR3 covers 16 residues. Germline V CDR1 and CDR2: SGHRS, YFSETQ. The CDR3, as DNA: TGCGCCAGCAGCTCAACAGGGGGCGGCAGCACCGGGGAGCTGTTTTTT. Its protein product is CASSSTGGGSTGELFF.

This chain links TRBV27 with TRBJ2-3; perhaps TRBD2 as D (7 bases). Trimming took 8 bases from V and 1 from J, leaving 13 bases between them. This CDR3 spans 14 amino acids. Germline CDR1 and CDR2: MNHEY and SMNVEV (reference sequence). The CDR3 DNA reads TGTGCCAGCCTGGGGGGGCTGGGCACAGATACGCAGTATTTT. It specifies CASLGGLGTDTQYF.

This clone came up a few times. This rearrangement joins TRBV7-6 to TRBJ2-2; TRBD2 matches at 8 bases. The CDR3 covers 17 residues. The V gene end was trimmed by 7 bases and the J gene end by 4 bases; junction bases not matched to a gene: 14. Germline V gene lookup returns CDR1 SGHVS and CDR2 FNYEAQ. The CDR3 reads CASTPGGASGLTGELFF. The CDR3 nucleotides read TGTGCCAGCACCCCGGGGGGGGCTAGCGGTCTCACCGGGGAGCTGTTTTTT.